Presented here are 20 T cell receptor beta chains from one specimen sequenced in a study of T cells after yellow fever vaccination. MiXCR, applied by TCRdb to the 5' RACE reads, yields one record per CDR3 protein. Here the sample spans about 240,000 distinct CDR3 sequences, 6.9% being singletons. The specimen comprised CD4+ T cells sorted from PBMCs, sampled 15 days after the yellow fever booster vaccination. The receptors were gathered from a man aged 25 to 40 who received the YFV17D yellow fever vaccine.

This clonotype was seen more than once but under ten times. This chain joins TRBV6-2 or TRBV6-3 and TRBJ1-5; no reliable D call. The germline CDR1 and CDR2 sequences are MNHEY and SVGEGT. The CDR3 length is 14 residues. Trimming took off 5 bases at V and 4 bases at J, with 12 bases between the two ends. The CDR3 loop reads CASSLQEMNQPQHF. The DNA of the CDR3 is TGTGCCAGCAGTCTGCAGGAGATGAATCAGCCCCAGCATTTT.

This clonotype was counted at least ten times. The chain joins TRBV9 to TRBJ2-3; 10 bases fit TRBD1. V trimming: 4 bases; J trimming: 3 bases; junction bases outside the gene matches: 8. Germline CDR1 reads SGDLS; CDR2 reads YYNGEE. CDR3 size: 16 residues. DNA for the CDR3: TGTGCCAGCAGCTTAAGACAGGGGGCTGGTACAGATACGCAGTATTTT. Translated, it gives CASSLRQGAGTDTQYF.

Many counts were recorded for this clonotype. The chain employs TRBV18 and TRBJ2-3, with D unresolved. Trimming stripped 3 bases from V and 4 bases from J, with 8 bases between. The CDR3 runs 13 residues. CDR1 KGHSH and CDR2 LQKENI come from the germline V gene. Here the CDR3 reads CASSPYGSDTQYF. CDR3 nucleotides: TGTGCCAGCTCACCGTACGGGTCAGATACGCAGTATTTT.

The chain is built from TRBV20-1 and TRBJ1-5; the D gene is possibly TRBD1 (5 bases). Germline V gene lookup returns CDR1 DFQATT and CDR2 SNEGSKA (reference sequence). Between the trimmed V and J ends, which lost 6 bases and 7 bases, there was a span of 16 bases. The CDR3 covers 13 residues. CDR3 coding DNA: TGCAGTGCCCGGAGGGGTATTGGGCAGCCCCAGCATTTT. As protein: CSARRGIGQPQHF.

The CDR3 here is CSGTGTAGHEQFF. DNA of the CDR3: TGCAGCGGAACCGGGACGGCCGGACATGAGCAGTTCTTC. V is TRBV29-1 and J is TRBJ2-1; D may be TRBD1 or TRBD2 (5 bases each). V was trimmed by 7 bases and J by 8 bases, leaving 18 bases between them. Germline V gene lookup returns CDR1 SQVTM and CDR2 ANQGSEA. The CDR3 extends over 13 amino acids.

To note about this clonotype: At one end the junction does not follow the germline gene, possibly because of a read error. The chain employs TRBV20-1 and TRBJ2-2; 11 bases fit TRBD2. CDR3 size: 16 residues. CDR1 and CDR2 (germline): DFQATT, SNEGSKA (reference sequence). The CDR3 DNA follows: TGCTGTGCTAGGATCCCTAGCGGGAGGAGAACCGGGGAGCTGTTTTTT. Translating it yields CCARIPSGRRTGELFF.

A few counts support this clonotype. The V gene is TRBV6-2 or TRBV6-3, the J gene TRBJ2-2; D call uncertain. This CDR3 spans 13 amino acids. Trimming removed 6 bases from V and 6 bases from J, with 11 bases in between. Germline V CDR1 and CDR2: MNHEY, SVGEGT. The CDR3 sequence is CASRLTAAGELFF. CDR3 DNA sequence: TGTGCCAGCAGACTAACGGCCGCCGGGGAGCTGTTTTTT.

This sequence joins TRBV20-1 and TRBJ1-1; 7 positions agree with TRBD1. From germline, CDR1 is DFQATT and CDR2 SNEGSKA (reference sequence). The CDR3 extends over 14 amino acids. J gave up 5 bases and V 5 bases, and 11 bases lay outside the gene matches. The CDR3 nucleotides read TGCAGTGCTGTACCCGGGACAGATAAGACTGAAGCTTTCTTT. Amino acid sequence: CSAVPGTDKTEAFF.

This clonotype was detected a few times. The genes are TRBV6-5 and TRBJ1-1, with unresolved D. V lost 2 bases to trimming and J lost 4 bases, with 14 bases between them. In germline, CDR1 is MNHEY, CDR2 SVGAGI. This CDR3 contains 15 residues. CDR3 bases: TGTGCCAGCAGTTACGGTCCAGGACCGGGCACTGAAGCTTTCTTT. This encodes CASSYGPGPGTEAFF.

V usage is TRBV4-3 and J usage is TRBJ2-1, with TRBD2 matching over 7 bases. Germline V lookup: CDR1 LGHNA, CDR2 YSLEER. Trimming cost V 0 bases and J 1 base; bases outside gene matches: 6. The CDR3 loop spans 17 amino acids. The CDR3 DNA follows: TGCGCCAGCAGCCAAGATCGGGACTACCTTTCCTACAATGAGCAGTTCTTC. Its protein is CASSQDRDYLSYNEQFF.

The chain employs TRBV2 and TRBJ1-6; D uncertain. The CDR3 runs 15 residues. Deletions cut 8 bases from V and 5 bases from J, with 16 bases between. Per the germline V gene, CDR1 is SNHLY and CDR2 is FYNNEI. CDR3 coding DNA: TGTGCCAGCTCGGACCCAAGGGCCAATAATTCACCCCTCCACTTT. This codes for CASSDPRANNSPLHF.

This clonotype was seen only a few times. V is TRBV6-1 and J is TRBJ2-1, with D possibly called TRBD1 or TRBD2 (5 bases each). V shed 5 bases and J shed 5 bases, with 13 bases lying between them. The CDR3 is made up of 14 amino acids. Germline-derived CDR1 and CDR2 are MNHNS and SASEGT. As DNA, the CDR3 is TGTGCCAGCAGTATTCTTGTGGGGGACAATGAGCAGTTCTTC. Its protein product is CASSILVGDNEQFF.

This sequence joins TRBV6-2 or TRBV6-3 and TRBJ1-5; D may be TRBD1 (5 bases). This CDR3 contains 14 residues. V lost 5 bases and J 3 bases, leaving 11 bases between the germline ends. CDR1 is MNHEY, CDR2 SVGEGT, per germline. CDR3 region: CASSDTGINQPQHF. CDR3 DNA: TGTGCCAGCAGTGACACAGGAATCAATCAGCCCCAGCATTTT.

This clonotype has a count of ten or more. J is TRBJ1-2 and V is TRBV2; 7 nucleotides line up with TRBD1. Germline CDR1 is SNHLY and CDR2 is FYNNEI. The CDR3 loop spans 14 amino acids. V gave up 6 bases and J gave up 7 bases; unmatched junction bases: 11. Here the CDR3 DNA reads TGTGCCAGCAGCGCCCGGGACAGAGGTGGTGGCTACACCTTC. As protein: CASSARDRGGGYTF.

This clonotype was recorded at least ten times. V usage is TRBV29-1 and J usage is TRBJ2-1, with 7 bases lining up with TRBD1. V lost 7 bases, J lost 6 bases, and 9 bases stayed unmatched. CDR3 length equals 13 residues. Germline V gene sequence: CDR1 SQVTM, CDR2 ANQGSEA. This CDR3 is CSAGIGGGNEQFF. The CDR3 DNA sequence: TGCAGCGCCGGGATAGGGGGCGGCAATGAGCAGTTCTTC.

The chain joins TRBV4-2 to TRBJ2-1; 7 positions agree with TRBD2. The V and J ends lost 4 bases and 1 base, in that order; junction bases with no gene match: 10. Germline-derived CDR1 and CDR2 are LGHNA and YNFKEQ. The CDR3 has 17 amino acids. In DNA, the CDR3 is TGTGCCAGCAGCCCCTCAAGGCGGGAGAGTTCCTACAATGAGCAGTTCTTC. Translated: CASSPSRRESSYNEQFF.

The chain employs TRBV20-1 and TRBJ1-6, with 8 bases lining up with TRBD1. The CDR3 loop spans 12 amino acids. V was clipped by 7 bases and J by 6 bases; unmatched bases: 2. Germline V gene data show CDR1 as DFQATT and CDR2 as SNEGSKA (reference sequence). The CDR3 DNA reads as TGCAGTGGCGGACAGGGTAATTCACCCCTCCACTTT. Protein: CSGGQGNSPLHF.

The rearrangement links TRBV19 to TRBJ1-4, with a possible D match to TRBD1 (5 bases). The CDR3 is made up of 14 amino acids. CDR1 and CDR2 from the germline V gene are LNHDA and SQIVND (reference sequence). V gave up 3 bases and J gave up 7 bases, with 12 bases separating them. DNA of the CDR3: TGTGCCAGTAGTATTCTCTCCGGGGGTGAAAAACTGTTTTTT. Translated, it gives CASSILSGGEKLFF.

This clonotype was detected a few times. The chain's CDR3 is CASSQDLRYEQFF. The CDR3 bases are TGTGCCAGCAGCCAAGATTTGAGGTATGAGCAGTTCTTC. The chain couples TRBV3-1 to TRBJ2-1; D remains ambiguous. This CDR3 contains 13 residues. In germline, CDR1 is LGHDT, CDR2 YNNKEL (reference sequence). Deletions cut 0 bases from V and 8 bases from J, with 8 bases between.

This clonotype was detected only a few times. This chain joins TRBV19 and TRBJ2-7; 9 bases agree with TRBD1. Germline CDR1 and CDR2: LNHDA and SQIVND (reference sequence). V dropped 6 bases and J dropped 5; count of bases not matched to a gene: 8. This CDR3 comprises 14 residues. The CDR3, as DNA: TGTGCCAGTAGCCAACAGGGGGCGCGTCACGAGCAGTACTTC. Translation gives CASSQQGARHEQYF. The full variable domain, its missing parts supplied by reference TRBV19 and TRBJ2-7, is DGGITQSPKYLFRKEGQNVTLSCEQNLNHDAMYWYRQDPGQGLRLIYYSQIVNDFQKGDIAEGYSVSREKKESFPLTVTSAQKNPTAFYLCASSQQGARHEQYFGPGTRLTVT.